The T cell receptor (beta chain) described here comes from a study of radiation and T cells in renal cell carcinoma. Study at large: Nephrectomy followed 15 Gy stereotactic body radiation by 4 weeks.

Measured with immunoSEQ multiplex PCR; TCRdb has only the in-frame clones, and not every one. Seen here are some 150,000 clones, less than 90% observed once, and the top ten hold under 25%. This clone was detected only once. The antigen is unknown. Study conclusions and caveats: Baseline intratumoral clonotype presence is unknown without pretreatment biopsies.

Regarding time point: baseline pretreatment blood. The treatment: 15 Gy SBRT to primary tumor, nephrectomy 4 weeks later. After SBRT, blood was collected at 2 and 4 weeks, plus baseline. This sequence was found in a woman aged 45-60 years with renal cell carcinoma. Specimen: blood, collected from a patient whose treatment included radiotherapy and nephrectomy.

The CDR3 reads CASSSRALGTEAFF. DNA for the CDR3: TGTGCCAGCAGTTCCAGGGCCCTCGGGACTGAAGCTTTCTTT. The V and J genes are TRBV28 and TRBJ1-1; the D gene is possibly TRBD1 (5 bases). The V gene's germline CDR1 is MDHEN and CDR2 SYDVKM. The V end lost 4 bases, the J end lost 5 bases, and 14 bases lay between the germline ends. CDR3 length equals 14 residues.